Shown below are 10 T cell receptor beta chains from a single sample sequenced in a study of T-cell reconstitution after alpha-beta-depleted transplantation in children (dated by TCRdb to about 2016). The method was PCR. These reads were obtained on an Illumina HiSeq 2500. Molecular barcoding was employed in the preparation of TCR libraries, with unique molecular identifiers being used to normalize TCRbeta repertoire quantification. The raw public reads went through TCRdb reprocessing: fastp at Q25, MiXCR clone calling, in-frame beta chains kept. Every distinct CDR3 protein forms one entry, paired with its most common genes and DNA. This sample gives approximately 170,000 distinct CDR3 sequences in total; approximately 12% of them show up just once. The ten largest clones take up about 12% of the sample. The treatment or condition tag for this specimen amounts to: allogeneic hematopoietic cell transplantation with graft depleted of TCRalphabeta T cells and CD19 B cells.

Sequencing was performed on PBMCs, taken before TCRalphabeta/CD19-depleted stem cell transplant. The receptors originated from a boy younger than 10 with acute myeloid leukemia, due to receive a stem cell transplant.

This chain joins TRBV28 and TRBJ2-1; D gene ambiguous. The V and J ends lost 1 base and 1 base respectively, with 14 bases between them. The CDR3 has 17 amino acids. Germline loops: CDR1 MDHEN, CDR2 SYDVKM. The CDR3 DNA reads TGTGCCAGCAGTTTATCCCTCTCCTCCATATCCTACAATGAGCAGTTCTTC. Its protein product is CASSLSLSSISYNEQFF.

Only a few counts were recorded for this clonotype. The V and J genes are TRBV29-1 and TRBJ2-3; D call uncertain. V was trimmed by 7 bases and J by 6 bases, leaving 14 bases between them. The CDR3 spans 12 residues. Germline V lookup: CDR1 SQVTM, CDR2 ANQGSEA. The CDR3 DNA sequence: TGCAGCGGGCTTGACCCCGCTGATACGCAGTATTTT. Amino acid sequence: CSGLDPADTQYF.

There are many counts of this clonotype. The genes are TRBV6-1 and TRBJ1-5; D remains ambiguous. CDR3 length: 14 residues. V was trimmed by 1 base and J by 8 bases, leaving 12 bases between them. The germline V gene encodes CDR1 MNHNS and CDR2 SASEGT. The CDR3 DNA follows: TGTGCCAGCAGTGAAGAAGCCCCAAGGGAGCCCCAGCATTTT. This codes for CASSEEAPREPQHF.

The sample holds many counts of this clonotype. This chain joins TRBV10-1 and TRBJ2-1; 8 bases align to TRBD2. With 3 bases clipped from V and 3 bases from J, the junction kept 4 bases outside the gene matches. Germline assignment: CDR1 WNHNN and CDR2 SYGVQD (reference sequence). This CDR3 is 15 amino acids long. CDR3 residues: CASSEGGGHYNEQFF. As DNA, the CDR3 is TGCGCCAGCAGTGAAGGCGGGGGGCACTACAATGAGCAGTTCTTC.

This clonotype was seen ten or more times. The rearrangement joins TRBV12-3 or TRBV12-4 to TRBJ2-6; D gene uncertain. CDR3 length: 16 amino acids. The V end was cut by 3 bases, the J end by 1 base, with 10 bases between. CDR3 loop: CASSFRRPSGANVLTF. CDR3 sequence (DNA): TGTGCCAGCAGTTTCCGGCGGCCGTCTGGGGCCAACGTCCTGACTTTC.

Ten or more counts support this clonotype. J is TRBJ2-1 and V is TRBV7-9; D not certain. CDR1 SEHNR and CDR2 FQNEAQ come from the germline V gene (reference sequence). V lost 1 base to trimming and J lost 10 bases, with 8 bases between them. The CDR3 totals 12 residues. The CDR3 spells CASSLEDQEQFF. The CDR3 DNA reads as TGTGCCAGCAGCTTAGAGGACCAGGAGCAGTTCTTC.

At least ten counts were recorded for this clonotype. The chain combines TRBV27 with TRBJ2-2; D not certain. This CDR3 region has 15 residues. V was cut by 7 bases and J by 1 base, with 13 bases left in between. Looked up from germline, CDR1 is MNHEY and CDR2 is SMNVEV (reference sequence). The CDR3 region is CASTPGRRNTGELFF. CDR3 nucleotides: TGTGCCAGCACCCCTGGGCGGAGGAACACCGGGGAGCTGTTTTTT.

In this sample, this clonotype turned up many times. The rearrangement joins TRBV7-2 to TRBJ1-3; D remains unclear. In germline, CDR1 is SGHTA, CDR2 FQGNSA. The CDR3 covers 14 residues. The V end was cut by 1 base, the J end by 0 bases, with 4 bases between. The CDR3 coding sequence is TGTGCCAGCAGCTTAGTCGCCTCTGGAAACACCATATATTTT. Its protein is CASSLVASGNTIYF.

This clonotype was observed at least ten times. J is TRBJ2-3 and V is TRBV2; D is possibly TRBD1 (6 bases). There are 13 residues in the CDR3. V was clipped by 7 bases and J by 2 bases, with 10 bases between them. Germline values: CDR1 SNHLY, CDR2 FYNNEI. The DNA of the CDR3 is TGTGCCAGCAACAGGGAATACACAGATACGCAGTATTTT. As protein: CASNREYTDTQYF.

This clonotype showed up many times. The rearrangement uses TRBV20-1 and TRBJ2-1; D gene uncertain. The CDR3 covers 14 residues. V dropped 5 bases and J dropped 3 bases, with 14 bases sitting between them. Germline V CDR1 and CDR2: DFQATT, SNEGSKA (reference sequence). CDR3 coding DNA: TGCAGTGCTGCTTTATCGCCCTTCTACAATGAGCAGTTCTTC. It specifies CSAALSPFYNEQFF.